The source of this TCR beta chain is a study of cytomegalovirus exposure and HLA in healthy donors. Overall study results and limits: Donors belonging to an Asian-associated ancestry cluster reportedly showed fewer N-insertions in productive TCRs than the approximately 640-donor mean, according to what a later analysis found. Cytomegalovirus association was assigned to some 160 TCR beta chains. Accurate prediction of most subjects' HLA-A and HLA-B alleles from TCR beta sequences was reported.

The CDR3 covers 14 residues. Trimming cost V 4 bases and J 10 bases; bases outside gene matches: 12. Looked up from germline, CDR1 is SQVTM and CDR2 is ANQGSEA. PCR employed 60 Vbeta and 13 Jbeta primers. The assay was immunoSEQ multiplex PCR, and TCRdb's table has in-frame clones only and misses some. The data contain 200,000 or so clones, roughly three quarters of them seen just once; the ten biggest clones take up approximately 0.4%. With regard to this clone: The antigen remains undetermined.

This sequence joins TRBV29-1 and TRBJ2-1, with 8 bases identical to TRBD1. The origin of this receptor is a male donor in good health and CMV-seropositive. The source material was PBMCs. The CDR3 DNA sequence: TGCAGCGTTGCCAAGGACAGGGACTTTGTGGAGCAGTTCTTC. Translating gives CSVAKDRDFVEQFF.